This T cell receptor (beta chain) was sequenced for a study of shared clonotypes between healthy human individuals (dated by TCRdb to the early 2020s). About the study as a whole: The cohort included a few men and two women between 18 and 49 years of age. To increase sequencing depth and limit assay-specific biases, TCR repertoire library preparation and sequencing were carried out by different laboratories using diverse techniques. For each donor, CD4 naive and CD4 memory were each run on three plates, CD8 naive on two plates, and CD8 memory on one plate. Blood TCR repertoires of a handful of healthy adults were deeply sequenced to estimate repertoire size and the extent of clonotype sharing between individuals. Between about 0.8 and 9.5 billion PBMCs per donor were obtained by leukapheresis.

Sequences MDHEN (CDR1) and SYDVKM (CDR2) are obtained from the germline V gene. The germline V end is reduced by 5 bases and the J end by 11 bases; junction bases left unmatched: 0. Taken from cysteine to phenylalanine, the CDR3 has 11 residues. CDR3 DNA only is kept here, 33 bases in frame from base 1. Concerning this clone itself: Its antigen has not been determined. Nothing much larger sits one base from this clone, and base qualities are not available.

Using the deep immunoSEQ assay, multiplex PCR amplified TCR CDR3 regions from genomic DNA. Extracted genomic DNA from each cell subset was distributed evenly across all wells of several immunoSEQ 96-well plates, and each plate was treated as a replicate. For sorted subsets, roughly 200 ng of genomic DNA, equivalent to 25,000 to 30,000 T cell genomes, went into each replicate PCR. Purified libraries were quantified with a Qubit 3.0 fluorometer, sized on a Bioanalyzer 2100, and re-quantified with the KAPA Library Quantification kit. Every immunoSEQ 96-well plate was sequenced on a separate single-read 150-cycle Illumina NextSeq 550 flow cell. On the authors' methods: Because only junctional sequences without quality scores were contained in the immunoSEQ output, filtering matching that applied to full-length reads could not be performed. Sequences were annotated with PyIR, a Python wrapper for IgBLAST v1.9, using IMGT germline references to assign V/J genes and CDR3. Any read was removed if the V/J assignment was weak (E-value above 1e-6), the CDR3 was missing, or the read contained stop codons, out-of-frame junctions, or ambiguous translated residues. V3J clonotypes were defined as sequences sharing the same inferred V gene, J gene, and CDR3 amino acid sequence. The percentage overlap between two repertoires was calculated by dividing the number of shared unique clonotypes by the size of the smaller repertoire. Richness of each repertoire was evaluated using RTK rarefaction, the Chao1 estimator, and Recon v2.1 estimates of unobserved clonotypes. For all TCRbeta clonotypes obtained by the gDNA method from a few donors, generation probabilities were computed with OLGA. TCRdb stores this immuneACCESS table with in-frame sequences only. Part of the clones is absent; in the studies checked, under half of the shortfall reflects unresolved V genes, and no reason is known for the rest. Clone size and V and J calls were adopted from that table, with D and trimming inferred from the DNA. This sample is represented by more than 550,000 clones; over 60% of them were singletons. Approximately 1.7% of the sample comes from the top ten.

What the authors observed across the whole study: Clonotypes shared by all four sorted-subset donors showed higher generation probabilities than non-shared clonotypes. Rarefaction of sorted-subset datasets indicated incomplete sequencing despite the large sequencing depth. Roughly 5.2% of naive CD4, more than 3% of naive CD8, roughly 2.4% of memory CD4, and 0.35% to 0.5% of memory CD8 clonotypes were shared across a few donors. Pairwise subsampling indicated that sequencing depth was expected to affect the degree of clonotype sharing among donors. Sampling was restricted to blood, and TCR repertoires in tissue are likely to differ from TCR repertoires in blood. The small number of donors limited the genetic and exposure-history diversity represented. Naive subsets generally had larger estimated clonotype richness than memory subsets did.

Healthy HIV-negative adults with no recently reported acute infections or vaccinations were included as donors. Every donor was a Caucasian adult living in Nashville, Tennessee, USA. CD4+ T cells were enriched through magnetic negative selection, after which naive cells were positively selected on CD45RA and the remaining negative fraction served as the memory subset. Blood was obtained by leukapheresis, after which PBMCs were separated by Ficoll-Histopaque density gradient centrifugation and cryopreserved in liquid nitrogen vapor phase. Analytical flow cytometry was used to check the purity and quantity of every magnetically sorted T cell population. Each sorted fraction had its genomic DNA isolated and then quantified by UV absorbance on a Nanodrop 2000c.

The chain is encoded by TRBV28 joined to TRBJ1-4; a stretch of 9 junction bases matches TRBD1. Sequencing input: memory CD4+ T cells sorted from blood. The cell subset or site label here, explained by the study, means: CD45RA-negative fraction. The sequence was obtained from a woman aged 25 to 39 in good health. The bases are TGTGCCAGCAGTGACAGGGGGAAACTGTTTTTT. Its translation is CASSDRGKLFF.